This TCR beta chain was documented in a study of T cell responses to AZD1222 COVID-19 vaccine. The CDR3 extends over 15 amino acids. V gave up 3 bases and J gave up 1 base, with 11 bases separating them. The germline gives CDR1 KGHDR, CDR2 SFDVKD. General study points: Rises in breadth and depth of Spike-specific TCRs came after two AZD1222 doses. CD4 TCRs linked to vaccination spanned spike, dominating at 160-218 and 743-854. Baseline serology detected seropositivity in only a handful of AZD1222 recipients. Nearly half of spike-specific TCRs reportedly target unmutated variant regions.

About this clone itself: Antigen specificity is unknown.

Clones were read by immunoSEQ multiplex PCR, and TCRdb kept only the in-frame ones, dropping some. The sample holds roughly 150,000 clones, around 88% seen once. The TCR comes from an adult in good health. This rearrangement joins TRBV24-1 to TRBJ1-1, with D hard to call. The source was peripheral blood, collected on day 0 of MenACWY control vaccination. As DNA, the CDR3 is TGTGCCACCAGTGATACGGCGGGCGGGAACACTGAAGCTTTCTTT. It codes for CATSDTAGGNTEAFF.